Detailed here is one T cell receptor beta chain. Its antigen is still unknown. From germline, CDR1 is SGHTA and CDR2 FQGTGA. CDR3 size: 15 residues. The record originates from a study of monozygotic twins with inflammatory bowel disease. Study observations and caveats: Especially with disease activity, IBD patients had fewer clonotypes in common with others than healthy twins did.

Reprocessing the 5' RACE reads, TCRdb reports a single entry for every CDR3 protein and omits DNA. Recorded here are approximately 150,000 distinct CDR3 sequences; the top ten clones represent 2% to 2.5%. The rearrangement joins TRBV7-3 to TRBJ2-7; TCRdb's assignment of TRBD1 cannot be checked, as there is no DNA. This TCR was sampled from a human donor with ulcerative colitis or Crohn's disease, or a healthy co-twin of an affected twin (not recorded which). Sequenced input: blood. The CDR3 sequence: CASSTTGTGYYEQYF.